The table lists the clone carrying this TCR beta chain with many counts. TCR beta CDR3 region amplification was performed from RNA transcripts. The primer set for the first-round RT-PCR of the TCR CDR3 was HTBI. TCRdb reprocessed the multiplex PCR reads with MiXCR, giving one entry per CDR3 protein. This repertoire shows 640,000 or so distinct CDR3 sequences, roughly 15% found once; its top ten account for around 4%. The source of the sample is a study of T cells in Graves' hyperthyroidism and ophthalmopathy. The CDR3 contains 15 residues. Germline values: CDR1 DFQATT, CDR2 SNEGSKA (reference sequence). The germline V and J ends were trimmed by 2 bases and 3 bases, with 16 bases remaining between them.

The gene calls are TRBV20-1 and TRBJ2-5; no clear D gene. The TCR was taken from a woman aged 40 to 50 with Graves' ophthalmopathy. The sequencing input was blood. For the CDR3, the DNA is TGCAGTGCTAGACATATTAAGGCGGCGAAAGAGACCCAGTACTTC. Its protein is CSARHIKAAKETQYF.